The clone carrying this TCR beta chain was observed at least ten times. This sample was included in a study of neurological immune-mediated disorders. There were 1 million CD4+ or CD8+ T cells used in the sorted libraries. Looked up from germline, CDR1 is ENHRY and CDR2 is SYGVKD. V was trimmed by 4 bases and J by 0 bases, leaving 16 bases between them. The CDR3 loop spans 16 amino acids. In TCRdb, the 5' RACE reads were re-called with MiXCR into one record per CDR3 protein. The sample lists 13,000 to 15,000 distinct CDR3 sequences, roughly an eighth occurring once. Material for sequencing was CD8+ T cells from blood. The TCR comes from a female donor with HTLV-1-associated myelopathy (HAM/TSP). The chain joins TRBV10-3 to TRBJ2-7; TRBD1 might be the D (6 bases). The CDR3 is CAISGSPRGSSYEQYF. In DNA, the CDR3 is TGTGCCATCAGTGGTTCCCCCAGGGGCTCCTCCTACGAGCAGTACTTC.